These T cell receptor beta chains were read from a single sample in a study of T-cell memory formation after mild COVID-19. One entry per CDR3 protein, called by TCRdb with MiXCR from the 5' RACE reads. The repertoire holds 150,000 or so distinct CDR3 sequences, approximately 15% seen once, with around 14% in the top ten. Sequencing was done on a sample of PBMCs or a T cell subset sorted from them (not recorded which). All receptors derive from an adult woman who had mild COVID-19 (a few samples of this study predate the infection). Cell type and time point are not known. CDR3s include the opening cysteine and the closing phenylalanine or tryptophan. The D gene is left open where the match is weak. Clone size, where shown, is once, few, many, or a class for clones that have expanded.

V gene,J gene,D gene,clone size,CDR3 DNA,CDR3 protein
TRBV12-3/TRBV12-4,TRBJ2-3,NA,few,TGTGCCAGCAGTTTGGGGGCGGGGGAGTACACAGATACGCAGTATTTT,CASSLGAGEYTDTQYF
TRBV6-2/TRBV6-3,TRBJ2-7,NA,few,TGTGCCAGCAGTTACTTTCAGTCATCTACCTACGAGCAGTACTTC,CASSYFQSSTYEQYF
TRBV5-1,TRBJ2-2,TRBD1,NA,TGCGCCAGCAGCTTCCGGACAGGGAGCACCGGGGAGCTGTTTTTT,CASSFRTGSTGELFF
TRBV7-2,TRBJ1-1,NA,many,TGTGCCAGCAGCCACAGCAGTGGGATGAACACTGAAGCTTTCTTT,CASSHSSGMNTEAFF
TRBV7-2,TRBJ1-2,TRBD1,NA,TGTGCCAGCAGCACAGCGACAGGGGAGGTGGGCTACACCTTC,CASSTATGEVGYTF
TRBV5-5,TRBJ2-7,TRBD1,NA,TGTGCCAGCAGCTCACAACAGGGGTCGATCTACGAGCAGTACTTC,CASSSQQGSIYEQYF
TRBV12-3/TRBV12-4,TRBJ2-2,NA,NA,TGTGCCAGCAGTTCGGACAGTCGGAACACCGGGGAGCTGTTTTTT,CASSSDSRNTGELFF
TRBV7-3,TRBJ1-1,NA,NA,TGTGCCAGCAGCTTATCCCCGCAGGGGAACACTGAAGCTTTCTTT,CASSLSPQGNTEAFF
TRBV20-1,TRBJ2-1,NA,NA,TGCAGTGCTAGAGATTCTGTAGTCGGTCAATTGTGCGTCTTC,CSARDSVVGQLCVF
TRBV10-3,TRBJ1-6,NA,NA,TGTGCCATCAGCTACGGGACAAATTCACCCCTCCACTTT,CAISYGTNSPLHF
TRBV19,TRBJ2-7,NA,NA,TGTGCCAGTAGTATGGATTCAAAGGATTACGAGCAGTACTTC,CASSMDSKDYEQYF
TRBV29-1,TRBJ2-3,NA,NA,TGCAGCGTTGAAGATTCCCCGTTAGGGGCAGATACGCAGTATTTT,CSVEDSPLGADTQYF
TRBV7-9,TRBJ2-1,TRBD2,NA,TGTGCCAGCAGCTTTTACGGGACTACGGCCTACAATGAGCAGTTCTTC,CASSFYGTTAYNEQFF
TRBV12-3/TRBV12-4,TRBJ2-7,NA,many,TGTGCCAGCAGTTTAGCGTTGAGCAGGGAGATCGACGAGCAGTACTTC,CASSLALSREIDEQYF
TRBV7-7,TRBJ2-7,TRBD2,NA,TGTGCTAGCAGCTTATGGGGGGGGGACGAGCAGTACTTC,CASSLWGGDEQYF
TRBV6-6,TRBJ2-7,TRBD2,NA,TGTGCCATTCATAAAGGGGAGTCCAAAAATTGGAAGACTAGCGGGACTGACGAGCAGTACTTC,CAIHKGESKNWKTSGTDEQYF
TRBV7-6,TRBJ2-5,NA,few,TGTGCCAGCAGCTCCAGAACGGGAATACAAGAGACCCAGTACTTC,CASSSRTGIQETQYF
TRBV11-2,TRBJ2-1,NA,few,TGTGCCAGCAGCTTATCGGGGGACAGAATCCCAATGAGCAGAGTCTTC,CASSLSGDRIPMSRVF
TRBV7-9,TRBJ2-3,NA,NA,TGTGCCAGCAGCTTAGACGCGGGAACTAGCACAGATACGCAGTATTTT,CASSLDAGTSTDTQYF
TRBV11-2,TRBJ2-7,NA,NA,TGTGCCAGCAGCCCAACCAGACGAGTAGGAGACTACGAGCAGTACTTC,CASSPTRRVGDYEQYF
TRBV5-1,TRBJ2-4,TRBD1,NA,TGCGCCAGCAGCCCGACAGGGGGCAAGGCCAAAAACATTCAGTACTTC,CASSPTGGKAKNIQYF
TRBV12-3/TRBV12-4,TRBJ2-3,TRBD1,NA,TGTGCCAGCAACGCCCGACAGGGGCGATCAGATACGCAGTATTTT,CASNARQGRSDTQYF
TRBV15,TRBJ2-1,TRBD1,NA,TGTGCCACCAGCAGCGGACAGGGCTGGGACAATGAGCAGTTCTTC,CATSSGQGWDNEQFF
TRBV11-2,TRBJ2-1,NA,NA,TGTGCCAGCAGCTTGGGCGCCCCGGGTTTAAATGAGCAGTTCTTC,CASSLGAPGLNEQFF
TRBV29-1,TRBJ2-7,NA,few,TGCAGCGTTGTGACGCCCACGACCTACGAGCAGTACTTC,CSVVTPTTYEQYF
TRBV6-5,TRBJ2-6,NA,few,TGTGCCAGCAGGAGGGGAACGGACGATGGTGCCAACGTCCTGACTTTC,CASRRGTDDGANVLTF
TRBV24-1,TRBJ2-2,TRBD2,NA,TGTGCCACCAGTGATTACAGTAGCGGGGTTTGGGACACCGGGGAGCTGTTTTTT,CATSDYSSGVWDTGELFF
TRBV24-1,TRBJ1-2,NA,NA,TGTGCCACCAGTGATCCCGGTGGCTATGGCTACACCTTC,CATSDPGGYGYTF
TRBV20-1,TRBJ1-1,TRBD1,few,TGCAGTGCTAGAGATTTGCAGGGGGCGCTCACTGAAGCTTTCTTT,CSARDLQGALTEAFF
TRBV13,TRBJ2-2,TRBD2,NA,TGTGCCAGCAGCCGATTACTAGCGGGAGAACTATCCGGGGAGCTGTTTTTT,CASSRLLAGELSGELFF
TRBV5-1,TRBJ2-5,TRBD1,few,TGCGCCAGCAGCTTGTGGACAGGGGGCCGCGCTTATCAAGAGACCCAGTACTTC,CASSLWTGGRAYQETQYF